A single sample gave rise to the 9 T cell receptor beta chains below, sequenced in a study of blood T cell repertoires in COVID-19. Measured with immunoSEQ multiplex PCR; TCRdb has only the in-frame clones, and not every one. The sample has about 250,000 clones, 80% to 90% seen once. Sequencing was performed on peripheral blood. The source is a man aged 80 or over with acute or convalescent COVID-19.

A note on this clone: The same CDR3 arises from other DNA sequences in this sample as well. The gene calls are TRBV7-9 and TRBJ1-1; D unclear. The CDR3 runs to 13 residues. Germline CDR1 is SEHNR and CDR2 is FQNEAQ (reference sequence). Trimming removed 0 bases at V and 11 bases at J, with 13 bases between. CDR3 residues: CASSLAGAPGAFF. CDR3 DNA sequence: TGTGCCAGCAGCTTAGCGGGAGCCCCTGGTGCTTTCTTT.

This chain joins TRBV4-3 and TRBJ2-5; 7 nucleotides agree with TRBD1. The CDR3 has 15 amino acids. V shed 6 bases and J 2 bases; nucleotides not matched to a gene: 9. Germline CDR1 reads LGHNA; CDR2 reads YSLEER. CDR3 sequence: CASSRIGTEQETQYF. The CDR3 DNA reads TGCGCCAGCAGTCGAATCGGGACAGAACAAGAGACCCAGTACTTC.

About this clone itself: Without the conserved terminal phenylalanine or tryptophan, this CDR3 likely stems from a read error. The DNA is left out, because the CDR3 cannot be placed on it with certainty; the CDR3 is given as TCRdb lists it. The gene calls are TRBV19 and TRBJ1-4. With termini counted, the CDR3 has 11 amino acids. In germline, CDR1 is LNHDA, CDR2 SQIVND (reference sequence). This CDR3 is CASPSLMELVY.

This chain connects TRBV7-2 to TRBJ2-4, with unresolved D. V shed 3 bases and J shed 0 bases, with 12 bases lying between them. CDR1 and CDR2 from the germline V gene are SGHTA and FQGNSA. The CDR3 has 16 residues. The DNA of the CDR3 is TGTGCCAGCAGCTTGAGGCCGGGTGTAGCCAAAAACATTCAGTACTTC. Encoded protein: CASSLRPGVAKNIQYF.

The rearrangement uses TRBV5-1 and TRBJ2-7, with 9 bases identical to TRBD1. The CDR3 is 15 amino acids. Trimming removed 0 bases from V and 4 bases from J; junction bases left unmatched: 5. Germline CDR1 reads SGHRS; CDR2 reads YFSETQ. CDR3 coding DNA: TGCGCCAGCAGCTTGGCTGGGACAGGGATGTACGAGCAGTACTTC. This encodes CASSLAGTGMYEQYF.

The rearrangement joins TRBV5-4 to TRBJ2-1; tentatively, D is TRBD2 (6 bases). The CDR3 is made up of 15 amino acids. Per germline, CDR1 SGHNT and CDR2 YYREEE (reference sequence). Trimming left V 4 bases short and J 6 bases short, with 17 bases between. The CDR3 spells CASSRTRGSLNEQFF. In nucleotides, the CDR3 is TGTGCCAGCAGCAGGACCCGGGGGTCGCTCAATGAGCAGTTCTTC.

Worth noting for this clone: The same CDR3 arises from other DNA sequences in this sample as well. The gene calls are TRBV5-4 and TRBJ2-3; D gene unclear. V was trimmed by 5 bases and J by 6 bases, leaving 7 bases between them. Germline CDR1 and CDR2: SGHNT and YYREEE (reference sequence). The CDR3 extends over 11 amino acids. CDR3 DNA: TGTGCCAGCAGTTTGTCGGATACGCAGTATTTT. Translation: CASSLSDTQYF.

The rearrangement uses TRBV3-1 (or the pseudogene TRBV3-2) and TRBJ2-1; 7 positions agree with TRBD2. Trimming removed 4 bases from V and 3 bases from J; junction bases left unmatched: 12. This CDR3 has 17 residues. From germline, CDR1 is LGHDT and CDR2 YNNKEL (reference sequence). The CDR3 sequence: CASSPHRRAGVYNEQFF. DNA for the CDR3: TGTGCCAGCAGCCCGCATCGTCGGGCGGGAGTCTACAATGAGCAGTTCTTC.

This clone was found once. V usage is TRBV28 and J usage is TRBJ2-7, with 8 bases identical to TRBD2. Losses at the gene ends were 5 bases for V and 4 bases for J; bases not matched to a gene: 10. CDR3 size: 15 residues. Germline V gene data show CDR1 as MDHEN and CDR2 as SYDVKM. DNA for the CDR3: TGTGCCAGCAGTATAACCGGGACTAGTGATTACGAGCAGTACTTC. Its translation is CASSITGTSDYEQYF.